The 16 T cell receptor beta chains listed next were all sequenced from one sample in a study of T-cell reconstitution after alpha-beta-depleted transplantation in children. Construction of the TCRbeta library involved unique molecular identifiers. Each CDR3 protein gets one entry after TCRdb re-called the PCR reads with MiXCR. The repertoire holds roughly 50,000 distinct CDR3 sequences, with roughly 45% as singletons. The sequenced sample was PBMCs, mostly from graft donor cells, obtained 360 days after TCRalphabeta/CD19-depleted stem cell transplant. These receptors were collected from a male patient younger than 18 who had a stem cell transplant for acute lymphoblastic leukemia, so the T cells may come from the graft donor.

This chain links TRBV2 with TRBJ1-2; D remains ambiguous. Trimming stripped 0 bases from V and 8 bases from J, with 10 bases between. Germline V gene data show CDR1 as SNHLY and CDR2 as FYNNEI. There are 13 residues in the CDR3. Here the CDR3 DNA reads TGTGCCAGCAGTGAAGCGGGTATAGGAGGCTACACCTTC. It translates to CASSEAGIGGYTF. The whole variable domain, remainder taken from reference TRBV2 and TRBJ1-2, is EPEVTQTPSHQVTQMGQEVILRCVPISNHLYFYWYRQILGQKVEFLVSFYNNEISEKSEIFDDQFSVERPDGSNFTLKIRSTKLEDSAMYFCASSEAGIGGYTFGSGTRLTVV.

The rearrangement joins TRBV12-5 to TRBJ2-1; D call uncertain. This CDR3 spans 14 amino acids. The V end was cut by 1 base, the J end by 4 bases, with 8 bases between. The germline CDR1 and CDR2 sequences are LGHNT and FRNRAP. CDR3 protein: CASGLGQDYNEQFF. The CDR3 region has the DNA TGTGCTAGTGGTTTGGGACAAGATTACAATGAGCAGTTCTTC.

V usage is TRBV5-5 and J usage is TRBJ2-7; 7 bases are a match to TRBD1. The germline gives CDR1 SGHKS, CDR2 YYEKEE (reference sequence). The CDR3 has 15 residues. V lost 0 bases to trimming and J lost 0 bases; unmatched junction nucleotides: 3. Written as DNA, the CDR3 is TGTGCCAGCAGCTTGGGTCGGGACAGCTCCTACGAGCAGTACTTC. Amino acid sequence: CASSLGRDSSYEQYF.

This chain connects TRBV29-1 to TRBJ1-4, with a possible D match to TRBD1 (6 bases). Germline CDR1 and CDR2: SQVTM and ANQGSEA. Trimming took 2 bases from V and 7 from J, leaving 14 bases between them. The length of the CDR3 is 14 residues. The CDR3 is CSVELPGVLEKLFF. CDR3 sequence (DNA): TGCAGCGTTGAATTACCAGGGGTCCTTGAAAAACTGTTTTTT.

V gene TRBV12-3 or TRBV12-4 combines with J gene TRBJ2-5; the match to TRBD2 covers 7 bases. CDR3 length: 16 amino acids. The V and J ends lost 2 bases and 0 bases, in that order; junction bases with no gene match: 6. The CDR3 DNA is TGTGCCAGCAGTTTATTAGTGGGAGGGTACCAAGAGACCCAGTACTTC. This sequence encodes CASSLLVGGYQETQYF.

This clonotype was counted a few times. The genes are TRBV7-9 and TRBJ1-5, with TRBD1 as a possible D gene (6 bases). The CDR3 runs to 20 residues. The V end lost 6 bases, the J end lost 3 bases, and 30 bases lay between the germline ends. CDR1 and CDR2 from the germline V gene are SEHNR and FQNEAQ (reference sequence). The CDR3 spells CASRLRGGTRGRGHNQPQHF. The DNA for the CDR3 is TGTGCCAGCAGACTCCGAGGCGGGACAAGAGGTAGGGGCCACAATCAGCCCCAGCATTTT.

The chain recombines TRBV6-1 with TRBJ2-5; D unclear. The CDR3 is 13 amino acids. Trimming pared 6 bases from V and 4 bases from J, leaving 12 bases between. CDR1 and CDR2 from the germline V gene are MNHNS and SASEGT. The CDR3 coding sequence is TGTGCCAGCAGCCTACTGCTGACAGAGACCCAGTACTTC. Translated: CASSLLLTETQYF.

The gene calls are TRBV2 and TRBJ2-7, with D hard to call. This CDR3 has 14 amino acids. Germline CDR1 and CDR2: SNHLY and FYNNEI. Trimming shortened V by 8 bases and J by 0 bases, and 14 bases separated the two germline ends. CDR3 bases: TGTGCCAGCGGACCGGAGACGGGCTCCTACGAGCAGTACTTC. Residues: CASGPETGSYEQYF.

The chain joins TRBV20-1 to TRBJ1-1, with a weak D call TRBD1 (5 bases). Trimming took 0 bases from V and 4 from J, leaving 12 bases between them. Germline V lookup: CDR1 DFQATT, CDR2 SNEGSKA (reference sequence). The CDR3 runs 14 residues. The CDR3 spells CSARDQGRGTEAFF. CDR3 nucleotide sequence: TGCAGTGCTAGAGACCAGGGTCGAGGCACTGAAGCTTTCTTT.

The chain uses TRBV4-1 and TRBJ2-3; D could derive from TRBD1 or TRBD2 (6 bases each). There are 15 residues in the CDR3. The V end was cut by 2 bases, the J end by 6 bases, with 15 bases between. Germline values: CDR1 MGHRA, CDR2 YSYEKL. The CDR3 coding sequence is TGCGCCAGCAGCCAAATCGGGGGCTCAGGGGATACGCAGTATTTT. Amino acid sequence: CASSQIGGSGDTQYF.

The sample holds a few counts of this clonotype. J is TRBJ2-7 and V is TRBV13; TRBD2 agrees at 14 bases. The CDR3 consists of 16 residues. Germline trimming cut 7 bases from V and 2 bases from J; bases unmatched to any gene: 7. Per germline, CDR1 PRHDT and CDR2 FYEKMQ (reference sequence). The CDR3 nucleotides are TGTGCCAGCACCCGGACTAGCGGGAGGAATACCTACGAGCAGTACTTC. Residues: CASTRTSGRNTYEQYF.

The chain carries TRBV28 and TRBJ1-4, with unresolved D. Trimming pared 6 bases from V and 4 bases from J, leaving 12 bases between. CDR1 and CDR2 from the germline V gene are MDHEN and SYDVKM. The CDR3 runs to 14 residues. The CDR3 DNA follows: TGTGCCAGCAGCCCGGGAGGGAGTAATGAAAAACTGTTTTTT. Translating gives CASSPGGSNEKLFF.

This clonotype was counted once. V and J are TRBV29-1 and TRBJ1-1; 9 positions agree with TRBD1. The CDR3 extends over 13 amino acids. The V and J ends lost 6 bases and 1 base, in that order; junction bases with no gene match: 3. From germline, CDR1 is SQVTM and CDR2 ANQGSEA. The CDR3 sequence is CSVGQGRNTEAFF. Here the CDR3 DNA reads TGCAGCGTCGGACAGGGGCGGAACACTGAAGCTTTCTTT.

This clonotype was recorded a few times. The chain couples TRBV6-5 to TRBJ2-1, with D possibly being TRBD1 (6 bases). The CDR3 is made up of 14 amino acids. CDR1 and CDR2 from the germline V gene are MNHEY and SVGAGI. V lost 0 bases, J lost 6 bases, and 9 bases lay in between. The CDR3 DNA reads TGTGCCAGCAGTTACTCAGAGGGGGTCAATGAGCAGTTCTTC. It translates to CASSYSEGVNEQFF.

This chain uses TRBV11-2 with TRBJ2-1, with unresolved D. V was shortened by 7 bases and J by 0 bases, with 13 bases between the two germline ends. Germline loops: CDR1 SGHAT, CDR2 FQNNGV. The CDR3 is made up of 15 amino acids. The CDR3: CASTPSWSSYNEQFF. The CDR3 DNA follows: TGTGCCAGCACCCCTTCCTGGAGCTCCTACAATGAGCAGTTCTTC.

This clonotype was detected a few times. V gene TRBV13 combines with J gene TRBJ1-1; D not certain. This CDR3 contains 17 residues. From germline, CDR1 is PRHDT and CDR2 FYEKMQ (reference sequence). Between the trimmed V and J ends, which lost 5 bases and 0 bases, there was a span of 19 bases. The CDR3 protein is CASSPFGDQLMNTEAFF. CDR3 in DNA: TGTGCCAGCAGCCCCTTTGGAGATCAGCTTATGAACACTGAAGCTTTCTTT.